The 7 T cell receptor beta chains reported below all come from one sample, sequenced in a study of tumor-infiltrating lymphocytes in primary liver carcinoma. The 20-30 mg bulk tissue piece was not sorted before simultaneous RNA and DNA extraction. Synthesis of TCR beta cDNA was carried out from approximately 470 ng total RNA with a constant-region primer. Sequencing libraries for TCR beta derived from three nested multiplex PCR rounds that used slightly modified ARM-PCR. With TRBV1-TRBV30 forward primers and a C-beta reverse primer, the first two PCR rounds were run for approximately 10 cycles each. TCRdb itself ran the multiplex PCR reads through MiXCR, one entry per CDR3 protein. The top ten hold 15% to 20% of the sample, which has some 180,000 distinct CDR3 sequences, around four fifths seen once. The source material was tumor tissue from primary liver carcinoma. The receptors shown here come from a man aged 40-50 years with primary liver carcinoma and hepatitis B virus infection.

Comment on this clonotype: One junction end disagrees with the germline gene, perhaps due to a read error. The V gene is TRBV5-4, the J gene TRBJ2-7; possible D gene TRBD2, 6 bases. CDR3 size: 14 residues. The germline V gene encodes CDR1 SGHNT and CDR2 YYREEE (reference sequence). The CDR3 loop is CARSLRDFPYEHYF. DNA of the CDR3: TGTGCCAGGAGCTTGCGGGACTTTCCTTACGAGCACTACTTC.

The chain recombines TRBV6-2 or TRBV6-3 with TRBJ2-5, with a weak D call TRBD1 (6 bases). CDR3 length equals 15 residues. The germline V and J ends were trimmed by 9 bases and 2 bases, with 19 bases remaining between them. In germline, CDR1 is MNHEY, CDR2 SVGEGT. This chain's CDR3 is CASTPEQGRQETQYF. In nucleotides, the CDR3 is TGTGCCAGTACTCCGGAACAGGGACGGCAAGAGACCCAGTACTTC.

Comments on this clonotype: The conserved closing phenylalanine or tryptophan is absent in this CDR3, likely reflecting a read error. This chain uses TRBV29-1 with TRBJ2-2; 8 bases agree with TRBD2. CDR1 and CDR2 (germline): SQVTM, ANQGSEA. CDR3 length equals 15 residues. The CDR3: CSVGTSTANTGVLFY. DNA for the CDR3: TGCAGCGTTGGGACTAGCACGGCGAACACCGGGGTGCTGTTTTAT.

As to this clonotype: A read error may account for a junction end that differs from germline. The rearrangement uses TRBV28 and TRBJ2-1; D is uncertain. The germline V gene encodes CDR1 MDHEN and CDR2 SYDVKM. The CDR3 length is 12 residues. The CDR3 loop is CASSFEMNEQFF. CDR3 bases: TGTGCAAGCAGTTTTGAGATGAATGAGCAGTTCTTC.

Concerning this clonotype itself: Germline and junction disagree at one end, which may indicate a read error. This chain uses TRBV7-2 with TRBJ2-5, with a weak D call TRBD2 (6 bases). The germline V gene encodes CDR1 SGHTA and CDR2 FQGNSA. The CDR3 extends over 15 amino acids. This CDR3 reads CASSFGGGTQEIQYF. DNA of the CDR3: TGTGCCAGCAGCTTTGGCGGAGGGACCCAAGAGATCCAGTACTTC.

With regard to this clonotype: The junction and the germline gene differ at one end; a read error may be behind it. The chain employs TRBV5-5 and TRBJ1-1; D is undetermined. CDR1 and CDR2 (germline): SGHKS, YYEKEE (reference sequence). The CDR3 consists of 15 residues. This CDR3 is CARSHEGERYTETFF. The CDR3 DNA follows: TGTGCCCGCAGTCATGAGGGTGAGCGGTACACTGAAACTTTCTTT.

This clonotype was found once. The conserved phenylalanine or tryptophan is not found at the CDR3 terminus, so this likely reflects a read error. The CDR3 reads CAIQGGGVNNEAFS. CDR3 nucleotides: TGTGCCATCCAAGGGGGAGGAGTGAACAATGAAGCTTTCTCT. V usage is TRBV10-3 and J usage is TRBJ1-1; TRBD1 is a possible D gene (6 bases). The CDR3 is 14 amino acids. The germline V gene encodes CDR1 ENHRY and CDR2 SYGVKD.